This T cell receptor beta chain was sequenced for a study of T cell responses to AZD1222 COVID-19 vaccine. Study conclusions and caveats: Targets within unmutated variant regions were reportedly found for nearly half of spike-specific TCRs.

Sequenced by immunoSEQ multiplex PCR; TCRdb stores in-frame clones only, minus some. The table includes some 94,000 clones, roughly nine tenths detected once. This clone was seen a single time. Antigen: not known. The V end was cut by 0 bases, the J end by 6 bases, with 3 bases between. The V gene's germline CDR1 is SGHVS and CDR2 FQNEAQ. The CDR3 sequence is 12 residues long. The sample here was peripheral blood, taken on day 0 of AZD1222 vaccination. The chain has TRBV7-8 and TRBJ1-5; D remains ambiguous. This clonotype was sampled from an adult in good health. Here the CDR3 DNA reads TGTGCCAGCAGCTTAGCGGGTCAGCCCCAGCATTTT. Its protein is CASSLAGQPQHF.